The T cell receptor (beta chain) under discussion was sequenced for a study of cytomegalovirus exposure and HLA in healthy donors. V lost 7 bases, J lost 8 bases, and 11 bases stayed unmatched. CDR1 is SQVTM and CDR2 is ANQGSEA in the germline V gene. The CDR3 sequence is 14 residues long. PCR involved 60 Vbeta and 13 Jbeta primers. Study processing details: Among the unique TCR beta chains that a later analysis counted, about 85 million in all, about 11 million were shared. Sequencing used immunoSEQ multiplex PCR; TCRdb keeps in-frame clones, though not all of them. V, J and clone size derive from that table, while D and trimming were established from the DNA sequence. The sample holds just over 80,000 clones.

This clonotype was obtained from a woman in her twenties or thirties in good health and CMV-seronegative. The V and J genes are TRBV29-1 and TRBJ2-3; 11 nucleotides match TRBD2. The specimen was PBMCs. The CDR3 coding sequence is TGCAGCGCTGTACCAGGACTAGCGGGTCGTACGCAGTATTTT. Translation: CSAVPGLAGRTQYF.